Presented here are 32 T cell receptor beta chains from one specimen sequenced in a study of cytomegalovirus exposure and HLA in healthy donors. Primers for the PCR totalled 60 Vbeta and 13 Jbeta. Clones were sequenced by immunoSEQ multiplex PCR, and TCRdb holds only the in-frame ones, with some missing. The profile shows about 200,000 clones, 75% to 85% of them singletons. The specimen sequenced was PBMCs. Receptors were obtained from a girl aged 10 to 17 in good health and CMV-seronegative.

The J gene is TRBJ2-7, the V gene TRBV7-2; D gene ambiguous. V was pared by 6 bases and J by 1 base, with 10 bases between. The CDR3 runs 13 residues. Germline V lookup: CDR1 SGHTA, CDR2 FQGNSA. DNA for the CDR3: TGTGCCAGCAGAACTCTGGTATCCTACGAGCAGTACTTC. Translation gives CASRTLVSYEQYF.

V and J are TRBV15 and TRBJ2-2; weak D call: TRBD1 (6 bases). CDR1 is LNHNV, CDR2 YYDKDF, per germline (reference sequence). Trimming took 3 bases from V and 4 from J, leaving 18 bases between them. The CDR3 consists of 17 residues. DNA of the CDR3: TGTGCCACCAGCAGGGATCTCTCAGGGGTTCTCACCGGGGAGCTGTTTTTT. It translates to CATSRDLSGVLTGELFF.

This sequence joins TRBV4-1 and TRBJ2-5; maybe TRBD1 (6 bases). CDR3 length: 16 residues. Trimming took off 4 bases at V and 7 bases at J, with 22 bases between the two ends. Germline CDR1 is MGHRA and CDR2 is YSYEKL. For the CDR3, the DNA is TGCGCCAGCAGCCCCCGTCTCGGGACACTCAAGATGACCCAGTACTTC. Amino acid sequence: CASSPRLGTLKMTQYF.

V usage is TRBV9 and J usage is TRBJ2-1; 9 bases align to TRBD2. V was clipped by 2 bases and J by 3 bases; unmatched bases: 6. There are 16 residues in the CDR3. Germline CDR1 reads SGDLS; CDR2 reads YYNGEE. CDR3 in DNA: TGTGCCAGCAGCGTCTTAGCGGGGGATCACTACAATGAGCAGTTCTTC. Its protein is CASSVLAGDHYNEQFF.

CDR3 loop: CASTEVAEQYF. CDR3 coding DNA: TGTGCCAGCACCGAGGTCGCCGAGCAGTACTTC. The genes are TRBV6-1 and TRBJ2-5; D call uncertain. The closer fit of TRBJ2-7 to the DNA end suggests the J call may be wrong. The CDR3 has 11 residues. Germline CDR1 MNHNS, CDR2 SASEGT.

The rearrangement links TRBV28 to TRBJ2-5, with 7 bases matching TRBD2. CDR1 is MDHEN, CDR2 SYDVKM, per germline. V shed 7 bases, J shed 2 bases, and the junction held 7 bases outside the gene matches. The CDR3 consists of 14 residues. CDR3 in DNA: TGTGCCAGCACCAAACTAGCGACTCAAGAGACCCAGTACTTC. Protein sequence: CASTKLATQETQYF. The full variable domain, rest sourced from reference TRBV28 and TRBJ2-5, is DVKVTQSSRYLVKRTGEKVFLECVQDMDHENMFWYRQDPGLGLRLIYFSYDVKMKEKGDIPEGYSVSREKKERFSLILESASTNQTSMYLCASTKLATQETQYFGPGTRLLVL.

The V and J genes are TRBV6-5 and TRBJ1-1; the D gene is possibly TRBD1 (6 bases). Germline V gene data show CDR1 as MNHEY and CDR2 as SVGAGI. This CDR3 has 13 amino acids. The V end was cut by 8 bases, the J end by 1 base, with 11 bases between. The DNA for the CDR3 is TGTGCCAGCGGGTCACAGGGGAACACTGAAGCTTTCTTT. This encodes CASGSQGNTEAFF.

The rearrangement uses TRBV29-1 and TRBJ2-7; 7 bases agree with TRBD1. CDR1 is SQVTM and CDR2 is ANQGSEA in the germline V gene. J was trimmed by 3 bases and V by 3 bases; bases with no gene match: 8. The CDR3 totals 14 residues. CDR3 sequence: CSVEERQGHYEQYF. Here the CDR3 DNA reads TGCAGCGTTGAGGAGAGACAGGGACACTACGAGCAGTACTTC.

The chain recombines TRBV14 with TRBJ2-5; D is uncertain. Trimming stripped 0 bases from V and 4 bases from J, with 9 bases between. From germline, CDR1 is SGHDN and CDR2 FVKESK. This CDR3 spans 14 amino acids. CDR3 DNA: TGTGCCAGCAGCCAAGAGATAGGCGGAGAGACCCAGTACTTC. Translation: CASSQEIGGETQYF. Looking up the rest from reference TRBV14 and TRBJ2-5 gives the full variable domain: EAGVTQFPSHSVIEKGQTVTLRCDPISGHDNLYWYRRVMGKEIKFLLHFVKESKQDESGMPNNRFLAERTGGTYSTLKVQPAELEDSGVYFCASSQEIGGETQYFGPGTRLLVL.

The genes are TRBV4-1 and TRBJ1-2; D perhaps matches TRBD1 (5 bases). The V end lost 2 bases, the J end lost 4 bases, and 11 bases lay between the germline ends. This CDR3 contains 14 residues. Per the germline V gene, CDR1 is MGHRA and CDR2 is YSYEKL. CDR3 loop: CASSQPQGGYGYTF. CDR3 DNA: TGCGCCAGCAGCCAACCCCAGGGAGGCTATGGCTACACCTTC.

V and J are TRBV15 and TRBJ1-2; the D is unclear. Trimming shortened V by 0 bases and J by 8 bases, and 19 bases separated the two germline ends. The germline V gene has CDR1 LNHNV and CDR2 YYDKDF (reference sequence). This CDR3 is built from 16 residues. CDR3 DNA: TGTGCCACCAGCAGAGATAGAGTCGAGGGAGGGTACGGCTACACCTTC. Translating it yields CATSRDRVEGGYGYTF.

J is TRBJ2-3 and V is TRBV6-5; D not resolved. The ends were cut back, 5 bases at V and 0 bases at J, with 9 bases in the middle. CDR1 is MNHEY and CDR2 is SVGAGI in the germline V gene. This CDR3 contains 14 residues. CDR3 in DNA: TGTGCCAGCAGTAGAGTTACCAGCACAGATACGCAGTATTTT. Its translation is CASSRVTSTDTQYF.

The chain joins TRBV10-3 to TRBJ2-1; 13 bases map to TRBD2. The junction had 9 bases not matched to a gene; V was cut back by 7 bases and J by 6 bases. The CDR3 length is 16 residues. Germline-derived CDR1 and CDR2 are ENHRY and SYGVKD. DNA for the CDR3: TGTGCCATCACCGGACTAGCGGGAGTAACGGCCAATGAGCAGTTCTTC. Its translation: CAITGLAGVTANEQFF.

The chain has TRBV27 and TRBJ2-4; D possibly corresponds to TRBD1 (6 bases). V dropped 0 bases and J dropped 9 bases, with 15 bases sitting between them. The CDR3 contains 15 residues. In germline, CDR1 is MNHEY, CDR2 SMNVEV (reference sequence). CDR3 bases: TGTGCCAGCAGTTTATCCCGGGGCAGGGGAGCCATTCAGTACTTC. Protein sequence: CASSLSRGRGAIQYF.

In DNA form, the CDR3 reads TGTGCCAGCAGTTTTGTCAGGGGGCGGAACGGGGAGCTGTTTTTT. Amino acids: CASSFVRGRNGELFF. This rearrangement joins TRBV28 to TRBJ2-2, with 8 positions matching TRBD1. The CDR3 has 15 residues. V shed 3 bases, J shed 7 bases, and the junction held 7 bases outside the gene matches. Germline lookup yields CDR1 MDHEN and CDR2 SYDVKM.

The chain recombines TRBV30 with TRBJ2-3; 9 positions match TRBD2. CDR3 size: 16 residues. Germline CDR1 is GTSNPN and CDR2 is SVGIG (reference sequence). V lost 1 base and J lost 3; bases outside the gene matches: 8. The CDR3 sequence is CAWSGGGGTLTDTQYF. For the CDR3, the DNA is TGTGCCTGGAGTGGCGGGGGGGGGACCCTTACAGATACGCAGTATTTT.

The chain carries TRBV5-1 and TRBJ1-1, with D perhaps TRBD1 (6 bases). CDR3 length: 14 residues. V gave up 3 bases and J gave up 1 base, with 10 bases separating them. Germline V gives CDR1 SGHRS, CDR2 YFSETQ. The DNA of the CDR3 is TGCGCCAGCAGCTCGGACAGTTCGAACACTGAAGCTTTCTTT. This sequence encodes CASSSDSSNTEAFF.

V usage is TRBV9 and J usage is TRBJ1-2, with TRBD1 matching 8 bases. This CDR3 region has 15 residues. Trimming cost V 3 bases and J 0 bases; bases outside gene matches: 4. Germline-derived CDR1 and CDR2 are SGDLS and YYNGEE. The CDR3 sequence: CASSATGQANYGYTF. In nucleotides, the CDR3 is TGTGCCAGCAGCGCGACGGGACAGGCTAACTATGGCTACACCTTC.

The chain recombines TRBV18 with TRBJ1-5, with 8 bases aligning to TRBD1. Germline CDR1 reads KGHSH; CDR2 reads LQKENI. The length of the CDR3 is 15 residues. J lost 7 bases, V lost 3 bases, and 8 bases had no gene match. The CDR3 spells CASSPDRVVNQPQHF. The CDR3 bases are TGTGCCAGCTCACCGGACAGGGTTGTCAACCAGCCCCAGCATTTT.

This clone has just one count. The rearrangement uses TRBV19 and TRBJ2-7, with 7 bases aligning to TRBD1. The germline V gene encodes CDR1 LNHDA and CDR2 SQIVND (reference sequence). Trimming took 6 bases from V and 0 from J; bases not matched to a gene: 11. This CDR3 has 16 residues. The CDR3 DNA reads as TGTGCCAGTAGCCTTTTTGGACAGGCGAGCTCCTACGAGCAGTACTTC. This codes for CASSLFGQASSYEQYF.

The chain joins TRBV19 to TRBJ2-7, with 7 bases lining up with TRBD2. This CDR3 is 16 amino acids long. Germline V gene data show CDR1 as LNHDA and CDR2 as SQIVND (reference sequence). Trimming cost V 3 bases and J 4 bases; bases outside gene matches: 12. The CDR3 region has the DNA TGTGCCAGTAGTATCGTGGGAGGGCCAGGTAGATACGAGCAGTACTTC. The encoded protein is CASSIVGGPGRYEQYF. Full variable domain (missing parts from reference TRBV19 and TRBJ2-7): DGGITQSPKYLFRKEGQNVTLSCEQNLNHDAMYWYRQDPGQGLRLIYYSQIVNDFQKGDIAEGYSVSREKKESFPLTVTSAQKNPTAFYLCASSIVGGPGRYEQYFGPGTRLTVT.

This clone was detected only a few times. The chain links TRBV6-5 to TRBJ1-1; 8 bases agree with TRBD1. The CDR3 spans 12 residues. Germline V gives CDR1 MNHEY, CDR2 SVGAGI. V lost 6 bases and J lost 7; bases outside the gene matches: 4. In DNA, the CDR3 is TGTGCCAGCAGACGTACAGGGGGTGAAGCTTTCTTT. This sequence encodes CASRRTGGEAFF.

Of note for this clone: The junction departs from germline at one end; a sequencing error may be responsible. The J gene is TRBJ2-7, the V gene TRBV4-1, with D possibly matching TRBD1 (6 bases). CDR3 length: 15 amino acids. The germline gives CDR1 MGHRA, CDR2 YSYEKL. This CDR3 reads CASSQDLTGIYEQCF. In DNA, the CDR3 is TGCGCCAGCAGCCAAGATCTGACAGGAATTTACGAGCAGTGCTTC.

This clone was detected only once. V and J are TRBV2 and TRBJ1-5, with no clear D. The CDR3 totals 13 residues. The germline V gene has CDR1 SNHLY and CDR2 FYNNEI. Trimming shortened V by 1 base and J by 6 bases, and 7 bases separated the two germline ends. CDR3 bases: TGTGCCAGCAGTGAAGGAGTATTTCAGCCCCAGCATTTT. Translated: CASSEGVFQPQHF.

CDR3 coding DNA: TGTGCCAGCAGCTCCACGGTTGCTGACTACGAGCAGTACTTC. Residues: CASSSTVADYEQYF. V and J are TRBV11-2 and TRBJ2-7, with D hard to call. Germline CDR1 and CDR2: SGHAT and FQNNGV. Trimming pared 4 bases from V and 3 bases from J, leaving 13 bases between. The length of the CDR3 is 14 residues.

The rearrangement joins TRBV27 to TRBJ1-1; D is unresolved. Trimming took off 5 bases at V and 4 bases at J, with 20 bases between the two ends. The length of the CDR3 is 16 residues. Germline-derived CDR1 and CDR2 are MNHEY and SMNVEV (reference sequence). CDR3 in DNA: TGTGCCAGCAGTCTGTCCCTCCTATTGCTCGGCACTGAAGCTTTCTTT. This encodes CASSLSLLLLGTEAFF.

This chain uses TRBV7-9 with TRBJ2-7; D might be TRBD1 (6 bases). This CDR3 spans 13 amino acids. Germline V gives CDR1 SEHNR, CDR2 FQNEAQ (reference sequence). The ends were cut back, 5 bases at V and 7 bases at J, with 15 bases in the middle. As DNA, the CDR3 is TGTGCCAGCAGCCCAGTCCCCACAGGGGAGCAGTACTTC. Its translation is CASSPVPTGEQYF.

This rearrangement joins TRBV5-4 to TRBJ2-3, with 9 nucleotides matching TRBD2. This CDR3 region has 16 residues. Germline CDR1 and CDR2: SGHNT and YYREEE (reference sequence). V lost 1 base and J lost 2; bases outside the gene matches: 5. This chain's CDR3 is CASSLLTSGPTDTQYF. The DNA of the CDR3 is TGTGCCAGCAGCTTGTTAACTAGCGGGCCCACAGATACGCAGTATTTT.

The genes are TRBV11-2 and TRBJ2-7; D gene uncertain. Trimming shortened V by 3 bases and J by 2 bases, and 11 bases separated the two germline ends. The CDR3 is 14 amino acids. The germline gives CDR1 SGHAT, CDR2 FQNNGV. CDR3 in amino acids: CASSFSRQTYEQYF. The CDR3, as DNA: TGTGCCAGCAGCTTCTCCAGGCAGACCTACGAGCAGTACTTC.

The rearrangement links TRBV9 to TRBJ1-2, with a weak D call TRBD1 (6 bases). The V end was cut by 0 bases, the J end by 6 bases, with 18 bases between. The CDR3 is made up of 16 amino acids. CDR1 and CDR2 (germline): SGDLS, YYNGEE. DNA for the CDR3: TGTGCCAGCAGCGTAGAGGGTTGGGGGGGCGCTAATGGCTACACCTTC. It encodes CASSVEGWGGANGYTF.

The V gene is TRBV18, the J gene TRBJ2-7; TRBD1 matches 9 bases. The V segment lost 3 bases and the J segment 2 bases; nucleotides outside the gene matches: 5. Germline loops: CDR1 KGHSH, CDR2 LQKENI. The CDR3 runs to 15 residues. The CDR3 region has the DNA TGTGCCAGCTCACCTATGGGACAGGGAGCCTACGAGCAGTACTTC. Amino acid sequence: CASSPMGQGAYEQYF.

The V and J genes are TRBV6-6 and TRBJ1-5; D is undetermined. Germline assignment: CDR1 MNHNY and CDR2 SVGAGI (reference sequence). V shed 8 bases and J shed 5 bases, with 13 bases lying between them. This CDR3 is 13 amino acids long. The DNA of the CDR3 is TGTGCCAGCCTCTTCAGTGTCTATCAGCCCCAGCATTTT. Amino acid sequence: CASLFSVYQPQHF.